The 19 T cell receptor beta chains given below trace back to one sample, sequenced in a study of cytomegalovirus exposure and HLA in healthy donors. The PCR used 60 Vbeta and 13 Jbeta primers. Data came from immunoSEQ multiplex PCR; TCRdb stores just in-frame clones and leaves some out. The sample contains roughly 100,000 clones, 83% of which appear only once. What was sequenced was PBMCs. The receptors originated from a man aged 40-49 years in good health and CMV-seronegative.

The chain has TRBV19 and TRBJ2-2; tentatively, D is TRBD1 (5 bases). V lost 3 bases to trimming and J lost 6 bases, with 5 bases between them. The CDR3 extends over 12 amino acids. CDR1 LNHDA and CDR2 SQIVND come from the germline V gene (reference sequence). The CDR3 DNA is TGTGCCAGTAGTATCAGGGCCGGGGAGCTGTTTTTT. Its protein is CASSIRAGELFF.

The rearrangement joins TRBV6-4 to TRBJ1-1; 8 bases line up with TRBD1. This CDR3 has 18 residues. Germline CDR1 MRHNA, CDR2 SNTAGT. V trimming: 6 bases; J trimming: 3 bases; junction bases outside the gene matches: 18. The CDR3 loop reads CASRILTSQGARDTEAFF. For the CDR3, the DNA is TGTGCCAGCAGGATCTTGACGTCCCAGGGGGCGAGGGACACTGAAGCTTTCTTT.

This chain's CDR3 is CASSPTLRMWTQYF. The DNA for the CDR3 is TGTGCCAGCAGCCCCACTTTGAGGATGTGGACCCAGTACTTC. This chain joins TRBV14 and TRBJ2-5, with D hard to call. V was clipped by 4 bases and J by 7 bases, with 16 bases between them. CDR1 SGHDN and CDR2 FVKESK come from the germline V gene. The CDR3 covers 14 residues.

This rearrangement joins TRBV7-8 to TRBJ2-2; 14 nucleotides align to TRBD2. V lost 2 bases and J lost 8; bases outside the gene matches: 7. Per germline, CDR1 SGHVS and CDR2 FQNEAQ. The CDR3 runs to 17 residues. This chain's CDR3 is CASSLRRLAGGPGELFF. The CDR3 DNA is TGTGCCAGCAGCTTAAGGAGACTAGCGGGGGGGCCTGGGGAGCTGTTTTTT.

V usage is TRBV27 and J usage is TRBJ2-2; 8 bases fit TRBD1. The length of the CDR3 is 15 residues. CDR1 and CDR2 (germline): MNHEY, SMNVEV (reference sequence). V shed 3 bases and J 3 bases; nucleotides not matched to a gene: 3. CDR3 coding DNA: TGTGCCAGCAGTTTCAGGGGGCGGGACACCGGGGAGCTGTTTTTT. Protein: CASSFRGRDTGELFF.

V gene TRBV2 combines with J gene TRBJ1-1; D remains ambiguous. Germline loops: CDR1 SNHLY, CDR2 FYNNEI. The V end lost 2 bases, the J end lost 1 base, and 11 bases lay between the germline ends. The CDR3 covers 15 residues. CDR3 amino acids: CASSETLGPNTEAFF. The CDR3 nucleotides are TGTGCCAGCAGTGAAACCCTCGGTCCGAACACTGAAGCTTTCTTT.

This chain joins TRBV19 and TRBJ1-1, with D hard to call. Trimming pared 2 bases from V and 3 bases from J, leaving 10 bases between. Germline CDR1 reads LNHDA; CDR2 reads SQIVND (reference sequence). This CDR3 contains 14 residues. The CDR3 bases are TGTGCCAGTAGTATAAACCGCGCCGACACTGAAGCTTTCTTT. Encoded protein: CASSINRADTEAFF.

The J gene is TRBJ2-5, the V gene TRBV4-1, with D unresolved. The better agreement between TRBJ2-7 and the DNA end casts doubt on the J call. CDR1 is MGHRA and CDR2 is YSYEKL in the germline V gene. The CDR3 consists of 13 residues. CDR3 DNA sequence: TGCGCCAGCAGCCAAGATGGCCTGGGCGAGCAGTACTTC. This codes for CASSQDGLGEQYF.

This chain links TRBV7-3 with TRBJ2-3; a weak D match, TRBD1 (6 bases). Between the trimmed V and J ends, which lost 3 bases and 0 bases, there was a span of 7 bases. Per the germline V gene, CDR1 is SGHTA and CDR2 is FQGTGA. The CDR3 runs to 14 residues. The CDR3 loop is CASSFDRSTDTQYF. In nucleotides, the CDR3 is TGTGCCAGCAGCTTTGACAGGAGCACAGATACGCAGTATTTT.

This clone was counted between two and nine times. This sequence joins TRBV9 and TRBJ2-6; D remains ambiguous. The CDR3 is 17 amino acids. Germline-derived CDR1 and CDR2 are SGDLS and YYNGEE. Trimming cost V 2 bases and J 0 bases, with 12 bases left between them. DNA for the CDR3: TGTGCCAGCAGCGTTTCCCATCCGGGCTCTGGGGCCAACGTCCTGACTTTC. This encodes CASSVSHPGSGANVLTF. The whole variable domain, remainder taken from reference TRBV9 and TRBJ2-6, is DSGVTQTPKHLITATGQRVTLRCSPRSGDLSVYWYQQSLDQGLQFLIQYYNGEERAKGNILERFSAQQFPDLHSELNLSSLELGDSALYFCASSVSHPGSGANVLTFGAGSRLTVL.

The chain recombines TRBV11-2 with TRBJ2-7; D perhaps matches TRBD2 (6 bases). The V and J ends lost 4 bases and 8 bases respectively, with 15 bases between them. CDR3 size: 13 residues. The germline V gene has CDR1 SGHAT and CDR2 FQNNGV. This CDR3 is CASSSGLHGQQYF. The CDR3 coding sequence is TGTGCCAGCAGCTCGGGACTCCACGGCCAGCAGTACTTC. Looking up the rest from reference TRBV11-2 and TRBJ2-7 gives the full variable domain: EAGVAQSPRYKIIEKRQSVAFWCNPISGHATLYWYQQILGQGPKLLIQFQNNGVVDDSQLPKDRFSAERLKGVDSTLKIQPAKLEDSAVYLCASSSGLHGQQYFGPGTRLTVT.

The chain is built from TRBV5-6 and TRBJ1-4, with D possibly TRBD1 on 5 matching bases. Trimming pared 4 bases from V and 8 bases from J, leaving 12 bases between. The CDR3 runs 13 residues. Germline assignment: CDR1 SGHDT and CDR2 YYEEEE. The CDR3 DNA sequence: TGTGCCAGCAGCCCGGAGGGGAGCGAAAAACTGTTTTTT. Translation: CASSPEGSEKLFF. The entire variable domain, with the rest obtained from reference TRBV5-6 and TRBJ1-4, is as follows: DAGVTQSPTHLIKTRGQQVTLRCSPKSGHDTVSWYQQALGQGPQFIFQYYEEEERQRGNFPDRFSGHQFPNYSSELNVNALLLGDSALYLCASSPEGSEKLFFGSGTQLSVL.

The gene calls are TRBV19 and TRBJ1-1; no clear D. The CDR3 contains 15 residues. Germline values: CDR1 LNHDA, CDR2 SQIVND (reference sequence). With 10 bases removed from V and 1 base from J, the gap between germline ends came to 19 bases. CDR3 sequence reads: CATRSPPAGNTEAFF. The CDR3 region has the DNA TGTGCCACCCGTTCCCCCCCGGCAGGGAACACTGAAGCTTTCTTT.

V and J are TRBV13 and TRBJ1-1, with 9 bases aligning to TRBD1. The CDR3 spans 16 residues. Germline V gives CDR1 PRHDT, CDR2 FYEKMQ (reference sequence). V lost 4 bases to trimming and J lost 5 bases; unmatched junction nucleotides: 11. The CDR3 DNA follows: TGTGCCAGCAGCTCGCGACAGGGGGTCCGACTGACTGAAGCTTTCTTT. Amino acid sequence: CASSSRQGVRLTEAFF.

This chain joins TRBV19 and TRBJ1-4; D not resolved. V dropped 4 bases and J dropped 2 bases, with 5 bases sitting between them. From germline, CDR1 is LNHDA and CDR2 SQIVND (reference sequence). The CDR3 spans 13 residues. The CDR3 region is CASSKQTNEKLFF. CDR3 DNA: TGTGCCAGTAGTAAACAGACTAATGAAAAACTGTTTTTT.

This clone was detected only once. The chain links TRBV19 to TRBJ1-5; possible D gene TRBD1, 6 bases. Per the germline V gene, CDR1 is LNHDA and CDR2 is SQIVND (reference sequence). This CDR3 spans 15 amino acids. Trimming took off 7 bases at V and 4 bases at J, with 17 bases between the two ends. In DNA, the CDR3 is TGTGCCAGTACCCGGGGGAGGGGGACGAATCAGCCCCAGCATTTT. Its protein product is CASTRGRGTNQPQHF. Drawing the rest from reference TRBV19 and TRBJ1-5, the complete variable domain is DGGITQSPKYLFRKEGQNVTLSCEQNLNHDAMYWYRQDPGQGLRLIYYSQIVNDFQKGDIAEGYSVSREKKESFPLTVTSAQKNPTAFYLCASTRGRGTNQPQHFGDGTRLSIL.

The chain carries TRBV6-5 and TRBJ2-3; TRBD2 matches at 9 bases. Germline V gene sequence: CDR1 MNHEY, CDR2 SVGAGI. V was clipped by 10 bases and J by 6 bases; unmatched bases: 11. The CDR3 runs 14 residues. For the CDR3, the DNA is TGTGCCACCCGGGAGGCGGGGGGGACCGATACGCAGTATTTT. It is translated as CATREAGGTDTQYF.

The chain links TRBV2 to TRBJ2-3, with TRBD2 identical over 9 bases. CDR3 length equals 14 residues. Germline CDR1 is SNHLY and CDR2 is FYNNEI. V was clipped by 10 bases and J by 4 bases; unmatched bases: 9. CDR3 nucleotide sequence: TGTGCCATCGAACTAGCGGGTGAGGCAGATACGCAGTATTTT. This encodes CAIELAGEADTQYF. Using reference TRBV2 and TRBJ2-3 for the parts outside the CDR3, the full variable domain is EPEVTQTPSHQVTQMGQEVILRCVPISNHLYFYWYRQILGQKVEFLVSFYNNEISEKSEIFDDQFSVERPDGSNFTLKIRSTKLEDSAMYFCAIELAGEADTQYFGPGTRLTVL.

The chain couples TRBV6-1 to TRBJ2-7; TRBD1 might be the D (6 bases). The CDR3 extends over 15 amino acids. V was clipped by 0 bases and J by 2 bases, with 11 bases between them. In germline, CDR1 is MNHNS, CDR2 SASEGT. In DNA form, the CDR3 reads TGTGCCAGCAGTGAAGCGAGGGGGACCACCTACGAGCAGTACTTC. Translation gives CASSEARGTTYEQYF.